The 26 T cell receptor beta chains reported below all come from one sample, sequenced in a study of T cells in Graves' hyperthyroidism and ophthalmopathy. Amplification of TCR beta CDR3 regions used RNA as the template. A set of HTBI primers served as the primers for a first-round RT-PCR of the TCR CDR3. TCRdb processed the multiplex PCR reads anew with MiXCR; each CDR3 protein has one entry. The table lists 600,000 to 650,000 distinct CDR3 sequences, about a fifth of them singletons. Sequenced material: blood. These receptors were collected from a man aged 30 to 39 with Graves' ophthalmopathy.

The chain carries TRBV11-2 and TRBJ2-2; no definite D call. With 5 bases removed from V and 6 bases from J, the gap between germline ends came to 10 bases. CDR1 and CDR2 (germline): SGHAT, FQNNGV. CDR3 length equals 13 residues. The CDR3 bases are TGTGCCAGCAGCCCTAATCCCGCCGGGGAGCTGTTTTTT. It yields the protein CASSPNPAGELFF.

The chain uses TRBV18 and TRBJ1-5; D remains unclear. Germline assignment: CDR1 KGHSH and CDR2 LQKENI. The CDR3 is 15 amino acids. Trimming shortened V by 2 bases and J by 4 bases, and 12 bases separated the two germline ends. CDR3 region: CASSPGDFKNQPQHF. The DNA of the CDR3 is TGTGCCAGCTCACCAGGGGATTTCAAGAATCAGCCCCAGCATTTT.

J is TRBJ1-5 and V is TRBV7-2, with 7 nucleotides matching TRBD1. V was pared by 3 bases and J by 6 bases, with 11 bases of the junction left unmatched. Looked up from germline, CDR1 is SGHTA and CDR2 is FQGNSA. The CDR3 runs to 16 residues. The CDR3 region has the DNA TGTGCCAGCAGCTTGGGGTCAGGGGGTATCGGTCAGCCCCAGCATTTT. Its protein product is CASSLGSGGIGQPQHF.

This clonotype was counted only a few times. The genes are TRBV6-1 and TRBJ2-5; D is uncertain. V shed 4 bases and J shed 5 bases, with 11 bases lying between them. The CDR3 loop spans 13 amino acids. The germline V gene encodes CDR1 MNHNS and CDR2 SASEGT. Written as DNA, the CDR3 is TGTGCCAGCAGTGGGAGTATATGGGAGACCCAGTACTTC. Residues: CASSGSIWETQYF.

The chain is built from TRBV19 and TRBJ2-1; D unclear. Trimming removed 1 base at V and 2 bases at J, with 12 bases between. The CDR3 is made up of 16 amino acids. CDR1 and CDR2 (germline): LNHDA, SQIVND (reference sequence). The CDR3 loop reads CASSIARAPTYNEQFF. The CDR3 DNA sequence: TGTGCCAGTAGTATAGCCCGAGCGCCGACCTACAATGAGCAGTTCTTC.

The J gene is TRBJ2-1, the V gene TRBV6-5, with D perhaps assigned TRBD1 or TRBD2 (6 bases each). V shed 2 bases and J shed 6 bases, with 11 bases lying between them. This CDR3 is built from 14 residues. The germline V gene encodes CDR1 MNHEY and CDR2 SVGAGI. CDR3 protein: CASSYPGGGNEQFF. CDR3 bases: TGTGCCAGCAGTTACCCCGGGGGCGGCAATGAGCAGTTCTTC.

This clonotype showed up just a few times. The chain joins TRBV20-1 to TRBJ1-6, with D possibly being TRBD1 (6 bases). Between the trimmed V and J ends, which lost 1 base and 7 bases, there was a span of 17 bases. The CDR3 totals 16 residues. Germline assignment: CDR1 DFQATT and CDR2 SNEGSKA (reference sequence). Here the CDR3 DNA reads TGCAGTGCTAGAGTCCCCGGGGGGGGGCGAAATTCACCCCTCCACTTT. Translated, it gives CSARVPGGGRNSPLHF.

V is TRBV12-3 or TRBV12-4 and J is TRBJ2-7; D gene unclear. The CDR3 has 14 residues. V was cut by 3 bases and J by 2 bases, with 11 bases left in between. CDR3 in DNA: TGTGCCAGCAGTTTTGGGTACTCCCCCTACGAGCAGTACTTC. Its translation is CASSFGYSPYEQYF.

This clonotype was found a few times. This chain joins TRBV28 and TRBJ1-5; no firm D call. Trimming stripped 5 bases from V and 7 bases from J, with 9 bases between. CDR3 size: 12 residues. Germline V CDR1 and CDR2: MDHEN, SYDVKM. This CDR3 reads CASSPQDQPQHF. DNA of the CDR3: TGTGCCAGCAGTCCGCAGGACCAGCCCCAGCATTTT.

The genes are TRBV20-1 and TRBJ2-1; 16 positions agree with TRBD2. V gave up 6 bases and J gave up 8 bases; unmatched junction bases: 1. This CDR3 contains 13 residues. Per the germline V gene, CDR1 is DFQATT and CDR2 is SNEGSKA (reference sequence). CDR3 nucleotide sequence: TGCAGTGCGGGGACTAGCGGGAGGGATGAGCAGTTCTTC. Translation gives CSAGTSGRDEQFF.

This clonotype occurred a few times. The chain recombines TRBV11-2 with TRBJ2-7, with D perhaps TRBD1 (6 bases). This CDR3 comprises 14 residues. V was shortened by 5 bases and J by 0 bases, with 11 bases between the two germline ends. The germline CDR1 and CDR2 sequences are SGHAT and FQNNGV. The CDR3 nucleotides read TGTGCCAGCAGCGACCGGGACAACTCCTACGAGCAGTACTTC. It codes for CASSDRDNSYEQYF.

This clonotype was found a few times. This chain links TRBV28 with TRBJ2-6, with unresolved D. Trimming took off 5 bases at V and 0 bases at J, with 8 bases between the two ends. The CDR3 is made up of 15 amino acids. Germline CDR1 is MDHEN and CDR2 is SYDVKM. The CDR3 DNA sequence: TGTGCCAGCAGTCTTCAGAACTCTGGGGCCAACGTCCTGACTTTC. Protein product: CASSLQNSGANVLTF.

The V gene is TRBV20-1, the J gene TRBJ1-2; D unclear. The germline V gene encodes CDR1 DFQATT and CDR2 SNEGSKA (reference sequence). The CDR3 has 12 residues. V lost 8 bases and J lost 8, with 18 bases in between. CDR3 residues: CSNEFRAGGYTF. CDR3 sequence (DNA): TGCAGTAATGAGTTCCGCGCTGGGGGCTACACCTTC.

This clonotype has ten or more counts. The chain combines TRBV24-1 with TRBJ2-1, with TRBD1 identical over 7 bases. V lost 5 bases, J lost 8 bases, and 8 bases stayed unmatched. This CDR3 contains 14 residues. The germline V gene has CDR1 KGHDR and CDR2 SFDVKD. CDR3 loop: CATSGYRGDDEQFF. In DNA form, the CDR3 reads TGTGCCACCAGTGGGTACAGGGGAGACGATGAGCAGTTCTTC.

The chain carries TRBV9 and TRBJ2-1, with D maybe TRBD2 (6 bases). V lost 4 bases and J lost 5, with 22 bases in between. Germline V gene lookup returns CDR1 SGDLS and CDR2 YYNGEE. CDR3 length: 17 residues. CDR3: CASSSRVVGGKNNEQFF. In nucleotides, the CDR3 is TGTGCCAGCAGCTCCCGGGTGGTGGGAGGAAAGAACAATGAGCAGTTCTTC.

This clonotype was picked up a small number of times. The chain is built from TRBV4-3 and TRBJ2-2; maybe TRBD1 (6 bases). The CDR3 length is 17 residues. In germline, CDR1 is LGHNA, CDR2 YSLEER. The V end was cut by 2 bases, the J end by 3 bases, with 16 bases between. The CDR3 DNA follows: TGCGCCAGCAGCCAACGTGCGAGAGACAGGTACACCGGGGAGCTGTTTTTT. Its protein is CASSQRARDRYTGELFF.

The J gene is TRBJ2-5, the V gene TRBV6-2 or TRBV6-3; D is possibly TRBD1 (6 bases). Germline lookup yields CDR1 MNHEY and CDR2 SVGEGT. The length of the CDR3 is 15 residues. V lost 2 bases, J lost 2 bases, and 12 bases lay in between. In DNA form, the CDR3 reads TGTGCCAGCAGTTACACCGGGACACGGCAAGAGACCCAGTACTTC. It translates to CASSYTGTRQETQYF.

This clonotype was seen at least ten times. The V call is TRBV7-8, the J call TRBJ2-1; 11 nucleotides align to TRBD2. This CDR3 has 14 amino acids. Germline V lookup: CDR1 SGHVS, CDR2 FQNEAQ. Trimming cost V 5 bases and J 7 bases; bases outside gene matches: 4. The chain's CDR3 is CASSTTSGINEQFF. The CDR3 bases are TGTGCCAGCAGCACGACTAGCGGGATTAATGAGCAGTTCTTC.

The chain joins TRBV12-3 or TRBV12-4 to TRBJ2-3; 14 nucleotides match TRBD2. The CDR3 has 18 amino acids. Germline trimming cut 5 bases from V and 5 bases from J; bases unmatched to any gene: 12. The CDR3 loop reads CASSTFTRTSGRKDTQYF. CDR3 bases: TGTGCCAGCAGTACCTTCACCAGGACTAGCGGGAGGAAAGATACGCAGTATTTT.

In DNA, the CDR3 is TGTGCCAGCAGCCCCTGGGACAGGGAGGAGTACGAGCAGTACTTC. Translating gives CASSPWDREEYEQYF. J is TRBJ2-7 and V is TRBV3-1, with 9 bases lining up with TRBD1. V lost 4 bases, J lost 4 bases, and 8 bases stayed unmatched. The CDR3 covers 15 residues. Germline V gene lookup returns CDR1 LGHDT and CDR2 YNNKEL (reference sequence).

The gene calls are TRBV7-8 and TRBJ2-1; D call uncertain. Germline values: CDR1 SGHVS, CDR2 FQNEAQ. There are 16 residues in the CDR3. Trimming removed 3 bases from V and 0 bases from J, with 12 bases in between. The CDR3 nucleotides read TGTGCCAGCAGCTTCCAACCATTAAGCTCCTACAATGAGCAGTTCTTC. Translating gives CASSFQPLSSYNEQFF.

This clonotype was recorded at least ten times. The J gene is TRBJ1-4, the V gene TRBV28, with D unclear. The CDR3 runs 14 residues. V was cut by 2 bases and J by 4 bases, with 8 bases left in between. Germline CDR1 is MDHEN and CDR2 is SYDVKM. CDR3 in amino acids: CASSLIRNNEKLFF. The CDR3 DNA is TGTGCCAGCAGTTTAATCAGAAATAATGAAAAACTGTTTTTT.

This clonotype has at least ten counts. The chain carries TRBV20-1 and TRBJ1-2; D is ambiguous. V was trimmed by 6 bases and J by 6 bases, leaving 17 bases between them. Germline loops: CDR1 DFQATT, CDR2 SNEGSKA (reference sequence). The CDR3 runs 13 residues. For the CDR3, the DNA is TGCAGTGCCAGCACGAGAGTATTGGATGGCTACACCTTC. This gives the protein CSASTRVLDGYTF.

The chain is built from TRBV11-3 and TRBJ2-7; D tentatively reads TRBD1 or TRBD2 (6 bases each). The CDR3 runs to 18 residues. Germline CDR1 is SGHNT and CDR2 is YENEEA. V lost 7 bases and J 4 bases, leaving 29 bases between the germline ends. The CDR3 reads CASKHGGSTYQGMYEQYF. The CDR3 DNA reads as TGTGCCAGCAAGCACGGGGGATCCACCTACCAGGGGATGTACGAGCAGTACTTC.

The rearrangement uses TRBV6-1 and TRBJ2-1, with 7 bases identical to TRBD1. This CDR3 has 16 residues. Looked up from germline, CDR1 is MNHNS and CDR2 is SASEGT. V lost 2 bases, J lost 0 bases, and 4 bases stayed unmatched. Here the CDR3 reads CASSERQGISYNEQFF. CDR3 bases: TGTGCCAGCAGTGAAAGACAGGGAATCTCCTACAATGAGCAGTTCTTC.

The chain is built from TRBV29-1 and TRBJ2-5; 7 bases agree with TRBD1. The CDR3 spans 14 residues. V trimming: 8 bases; J trimming: 4 bases; junction bases outside the gene matches: 13. In germline, CDR1 is SQVTM, CDR2 ANQGSEA. The CDR3 here is CSYAPGTVRETQYF. CDR3 in DNA: TGCAGCTACGCCCCCGGGACAGTTAGAGAGACCCAGTACTTC.